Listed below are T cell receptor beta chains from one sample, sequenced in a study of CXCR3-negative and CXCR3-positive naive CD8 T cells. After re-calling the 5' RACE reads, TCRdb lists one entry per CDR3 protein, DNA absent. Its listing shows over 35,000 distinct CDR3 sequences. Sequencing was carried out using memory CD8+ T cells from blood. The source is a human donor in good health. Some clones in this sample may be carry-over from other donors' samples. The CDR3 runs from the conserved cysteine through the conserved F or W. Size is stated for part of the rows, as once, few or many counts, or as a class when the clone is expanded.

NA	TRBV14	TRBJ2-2	CASSQLTFSTGELFF
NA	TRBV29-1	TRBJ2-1	CSAWPYVVREGDEQFF
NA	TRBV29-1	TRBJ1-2	CSVEDDRAYGYTF
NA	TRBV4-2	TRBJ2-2	CASSPRQGGNTGELFF
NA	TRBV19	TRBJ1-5	CASRMTGGFQPQHF
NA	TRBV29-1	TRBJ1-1	CSVLDSSAEAFF
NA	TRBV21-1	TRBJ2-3	CASTGLAARTDTQYF
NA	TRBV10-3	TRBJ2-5	CATKEGAGETQYF
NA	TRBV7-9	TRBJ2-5	CASSFGSGQETQYF
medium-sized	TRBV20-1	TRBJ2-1	CSASSGESSYNEQFF
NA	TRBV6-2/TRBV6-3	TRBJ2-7	CASSYDVGGNYEQYF
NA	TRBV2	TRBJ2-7	CASSESGYYEQYF
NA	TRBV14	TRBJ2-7	CASSRASRSEQYF
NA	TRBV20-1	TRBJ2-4	CSARPTLGQGQQRRYIQYF
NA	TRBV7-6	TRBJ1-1	CASSLARVGTEAFF
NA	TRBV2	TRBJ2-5	CASSETPRGVVETQYF
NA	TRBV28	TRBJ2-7	CASSSFDHYEQYF
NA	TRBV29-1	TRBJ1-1	CSVAGGDPEAFF
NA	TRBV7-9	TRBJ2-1	CASSLEWRGQFF
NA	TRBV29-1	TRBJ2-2	CSVEWQPPNTGELFF
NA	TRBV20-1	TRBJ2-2	CSASDGSDTGELFF
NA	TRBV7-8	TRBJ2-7	CASSYSRGQGMYEQYF
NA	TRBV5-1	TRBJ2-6	CASSLAGGSPGANVLTF
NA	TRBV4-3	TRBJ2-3	CASSQDLEGTPNTQYF
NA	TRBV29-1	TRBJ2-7	CSVGSGLGYEQYF
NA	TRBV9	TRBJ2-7	CASSVAGGTSYEQYF
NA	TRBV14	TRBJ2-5	CASSQIAFPETQYF
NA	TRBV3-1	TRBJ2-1	CASGSYNEQFF
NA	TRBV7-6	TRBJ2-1	CASSHRPSGFNEQFF
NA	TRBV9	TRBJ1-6	CASSALPRAAQSSPLHF
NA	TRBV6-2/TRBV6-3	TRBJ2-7	CASSKTGTTDEQYF
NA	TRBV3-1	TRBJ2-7	CASTQEGSIYEQYF
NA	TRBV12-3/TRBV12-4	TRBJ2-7	CASPKVRGRTPDEQYF
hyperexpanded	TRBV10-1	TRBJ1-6	CASRLRSSYNSPLHF
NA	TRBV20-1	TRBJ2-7	CSARDQDRSYEQYF
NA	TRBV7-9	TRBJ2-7	CASSDRGVYEQYF
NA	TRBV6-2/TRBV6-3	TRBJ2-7	CASSVSYEQYF
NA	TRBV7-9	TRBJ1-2	CASSSSRDRGVNGYTF
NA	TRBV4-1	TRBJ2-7	CASSQGGATPSYEQYF